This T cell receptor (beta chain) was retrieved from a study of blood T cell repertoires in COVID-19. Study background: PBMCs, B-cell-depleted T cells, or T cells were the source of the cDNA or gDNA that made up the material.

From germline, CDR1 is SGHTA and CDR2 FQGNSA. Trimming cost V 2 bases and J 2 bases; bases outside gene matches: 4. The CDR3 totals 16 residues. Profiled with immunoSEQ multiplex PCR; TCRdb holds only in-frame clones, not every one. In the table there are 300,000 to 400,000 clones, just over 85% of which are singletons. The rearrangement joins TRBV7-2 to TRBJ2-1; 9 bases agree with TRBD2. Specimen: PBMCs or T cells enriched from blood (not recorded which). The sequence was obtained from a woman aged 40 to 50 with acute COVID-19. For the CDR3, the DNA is TGTGCCAGCAGCTTAATGACTAGCGGACCCTACAATGAGCAGTTCTTC. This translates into CASSLMTSGPYNEQFF.